This record covers a single TCR beta chain. Its specificity is not known. Trimming stripped 2 bases from V and 8 bases from J, with 21 bases between. The CDR3 totals 16 residues. Germline-derived CDR1 and CDR2 are SGHTA and FQGTGA. This sample was included in a study of OX40 agonist ivuxolimab in advanced cancers. Broader study findings: Determination of antigen specificity was not performed for the expanded peripheral T cells. In the 0.1-3.0 mg/kg groups, partial responders showed among the lowest expansion.

Generated by immunoSEQ multiplex PCR, the TCRdb table keeps only in-frame clones and is missing some. The table has tens of thousands of clones, roughly 73% seen once. This receptor was identified in an adult with an advanced solid tumor such as melanoma, head and neck, liver or kidney cancer. The material sequenced was CD4+ or CD8+ T cells sorted from blood, taken in a trial of the OX40 agonist ivuxolimab. The V gene is TRBV7-3, the J gene TRBJ1-2, with D tentatively TRBD1 (6 bases). CDR3 loop: CASSLVVRGLLGGYTF. The CDR3 DNA reads TGTGCCAGCAGCTTAGTGGTCAGGGGATTGTTAGGGGGCTACACCTTC.